These 24 T cell receptor beta chains were sequenced from one sample in a study of blood T cell repertoires in COVID-19. Profiled with immunoSEQ multiplex PCR; TCRdb holds only in-frame clones, not every one. Of roughly 220,000 clones listed, about 90% are singletons. Sequencing was performed on PBMCs or T cells enriched from blood (not recorded which). The source is a woman aged 45 to 65 with acute COVID-19.

The chain joins TRBV7-2 to TRBJ2-7; D ambiguous. This CDR3 is 15 amino acids long. Germline V gives CDR1 SGHTA, CDR2 FQGNSA. The germline V and J ends were trimmed by 1 base and 2 bases, with 12 bases remaining between them. The CDR3 nucleotides read TGTGCCAGCAGCTTAGATAGCCTAAACCCCTACGAGCAGTACTTC. Protein: CASSLDSLNPYEQYF.

The chain employs TRBV13 and TRBJ2-3; 16 nucleotides agree with TRBD2. The trim removed 5 bases at V and 3 bases at J, leaving 5 bases unmatched. CDR1 and CDR2 (germline): PRHDT, FYEKMQ (reference sequence). This CDR3 region has 17 residues. CDR3 in amino acids: CASSPGLAGGPTDTQYF. CDR3 in DNA: TGTGCCAGCAGCCCGGGACTAGCGGGAGGGCCTACAGATACGCAGTATTTT.

The chain employs TRBV25-1 and TRBJ1-5, with unresolved D. The CDR3 spans 15 residues. Germline lookup yields CDR1 MGHDK and CDR2 SYGVNS. V was trimmed by 4 bases and J by 0 bases, leaving 10 bases between them. Written as DNA, the CDR3 is TGTGCCAGCAGTGGTACACCAGATAGCAATCAGCCCCAGCATTTT. Amino acids: CASSGTPDSNQPQHF.

V gene TRBV9 combines with J gene TRBJ1-5; D might be TRBD1 (5 bases). Trimming removed 0 bases from V and 2 bases from J, with 9 bases in between. The CDR3 extends over 15 amino acids. Germline V gene sequence: CDR1 SGDLS, CDR2 YYNGEE. The CDR3 DNA reads TGTGCCAGCAGCGTAGGGGGGGTTGGCAATCAGCCCCAGCATTTT. As protein: CASSVGGVGNQPQHF.

The chain joins TRBV7-2 to TRBJ1-5; 7 bases are shared with TRBD1. Trimming removed 5 bases from V and 4 bases from J; junction bases left unmatched: 8. Germline V lookup: CDR1 SGHTA, CDR2 FQGNSA. This CDR3 region has 15 residues. The CDR3 sequence is CASSRRQGGNQPQHF. As DNA, the CDR3 is TGTGCCAGCAGCCGCCGACAGGGTGGGAATCAGCCCCAGCATTTT.

Here the CDR3 reads CAIRGTGAGWEQYF. CDR3 nucleotide sequence: TGTGCCATCAGGGGGACAGGGGCGGGATGGGAGCAGTACTTC. This rearrangement joins TRBV10-3 to TRBJ2-7, with 10 positions matching TRBD1. J was trimmed by 7 bases and V by 6 bases; bases with no gene match: 9. The CDR3 has 14 residues. The V gene's germline CDR1 is ENHRY and CDR2 SYGVKD.

The chain couples TRBV6-6 to TRBJ2-7, with 8 bases identical to TRBD1. The V and J ends lost 7 bases and 6 bases, in that order; junction bases with no gene match: 8. The CDR3 spans 13 residues. CDR1 and CDR2 from the germline V gene are MNHNY and SVGAGI (reference sequence). CDR3 sequence reads: CASNDGQGIEQYF. CDR3 coding DNA: TGTGCCAGCAACGACGGACAGGGTATCGAGCAGTACTTC.

The gene calls are TRBV19 and TRBJ1-2, with 9 nucleotides matching TRBD1. After removal of 6 bases from V and 2 bases from J, the junction contained 4 bases not matched to a gene. CDR1 and CDR2 from the germline V gene are LNHDA and SQIVND (reference sequence). The CDR3 sequence is 14 residues long. In DNA, the CDR3 is TGTGCCAGTAGACCCGACAGGGGGAACTATGGCTACACCTTC. It codes for CASRPDRGNYGYTF.

The V and J genes are TRBV6-2 or TRBV6-3 and TRBJ2-2, with 8 bases lining up with TRBD2. The germline gives CDR1 MNHEY, CDR2 SVGEGT. The V and J ends lost 6 bases and 5 bases, in that order; junction bases with no gene match: 8. This CDR3 is 15 amino acids long. The chain's CDR3 is CASSQTSAGTGELFF. In nucleotides, the CDR3 is TGTGCCAGCAGCCAGACTAGCGCAGGGACCGGGGAGCTGTTTTTT.

This chain connects TRBV28 to TRBJ1-1; TRBD1 matches 7 bases. CDR3 size: 13 residues. Germline V CDR1 and CDR2: MDHEN, SYDVKM. J lost 8 bases, V lost 5 bases, and 8 bases had no gene match. The chain's CDR3 is CASSGQDLREAFF. CDR3 in DNA: TGTGCCAGCAGTGGACAGGACCTCAGGGAAGCTTTCTTT.

The chain couples TRBV1 to TRBJ2-7; the listed D gene, TRBD2, was not tested against the DNA. TRBV1 is designated a pseudogene. This CDR3 has 20 amino acids. In nucleotides, the CDR3 is TGCACCAGCAGCCAATCATCCAGGACTAGCGGGAGGGGGGGTTCCTACGAGCAGTACTTC. It codes for CTSSQSSRTSGRGGSYEQYF.

The chain recombines TRBV6-1 with TRBJ1-1; no clear D gene. V was trimmed by 3 bases and J by 3 bases, leaving 11 bases between them. Germline values: CDR1 MNHNS, CDR2 SASEGT. The CDR3 is 14 amino acids. CDR3: CASSEWAEDTEAFF. The CDR3 nucleotides read TGTGCCAGCAGTGAGTGGGCGGAGGACACTGAAGCTTTCTTT.

The gene calls are TRBV7-9 and TRBJ2-1; tentatively, D is TRBD1 (6 bases). The CDR3 sequence is 12 residues long. Germline-derived CDR1 and CDR2 are SEHNR and FQNEAQ (reference sequence). The V gene lost 4 bases and the J gene lost 10 bases, with 11 bases spanning the gap. CDR3 coding DNA: TGTGCCAGCAGCTATACAGGGAAGGAGCAGTTCTTC. It yields the protein CASSYTGKEQFF. Full variable domain (rest looked up from reference TRBV7-9 and TRBJ2-1): DTGVSQNPRHKITKRGQNVTFRCDPISEHNRLYWYRQTLGQGPEFLTYFQNEAQLEKSRLLSDRFSAERPKGSFSTLEIQRTEQGDSAMYLCASSYTGKEQFFGPGTRLTVL.

The CDR3 protein is CASSLVYGINEQYF. In DNA form, the CDR3 reads TGTGCCAGCAGCTTAGTTTACGGGATTAACGAGCAGTACTTC. The rearrangement uses TRBV7-2 and TRBJ2-7; D might be TRBD2 (5 bases). Germline V lookup: CDR1 SGHTA, CDR2 FQGNSA. Between the trimmed V and J ends, which lost 1 base and 5 bases, there was a span of 12 bases. The CDR3 sequence is 14 residues long.

This sequence joins TRBV19 and TRBJ1-5, with 8 bases that match TRBD1. Trimming took 1 base from V and 7 from J; bases not matched to a gene: 6. In germline, CDR1 is LNHDA, CDR2 SQIVND (reference sequence). The CDR3 has 15 amino acids. The CDR3 protein is CASSIGDRGGQPQHF. CDR3 coding DNA: TGTGCCAGTAGTATAGGCGACAGGGGTGGACAGCCCCAGCATTTT.

The chain's CDR3 is CAISEFVGSNEQYF. The DNA of the CDR3 is TGTGCCATCAGTGAGTTCGTCGGTAGTAACGAGCAGTACTTC. This chain joins TRBV10-3 and TRBJ2-7; D is undetermined. The CDR3 length is 14 residues. The germline V gene encodes CDR1 ENHRY and CDR2 SYGVKD. The germline V and J ends were trimmed by 1 base and 5 bases, with 12 bases remaining between them.

The chain employs TRBV6-1 and TRBJ1-5; D may be TRBD1 (6 bases). V shed 2 bases and J shed 5 bases, with 16 bases lying between them. This CDR3 comprises 16 residues. Germline V CDR1 and CDR2: MNHNS, SASEGT. CDR3 protein: CASSEQGRAFHQPQHF. The CDR3 DNA sequence: TGTGCCAGCAGTGAACAGGGGAGGGCCTTCCATCAGCCCCAGCATTTT.

The V call is TRBV27, the J call TRBJ1-1; D gene uncertain. The germline CDR1 and CDR2 sequences are MNHEY and SMNVEV (reference sequence). The CDR3 consists of 14 residues. Trimming cost V 5 bases and J 1 base, with 11 bases left between them. For the CDR3, the DNA is TGTGCCAGCAGTGGCAGAACTACGAACACTGAAGCTTTCTTT. Translated, it gives CASSGRTTNTEAFF.

This chain uses TRBV19 with TRBJ1-5, with 9 nucleotides matching TRBD1. The CDR3 consists of 14 residues. Trimming removed 8 bases from V and 4 bases from J; junction bases left unmatched: 6. CDR1 is LNHDA, CDR2 SQIVND, per germline (reference sequence). The CDR3 coding sequence is TGTGCCAGTGGGGGACAGGGAGAAAATCAGCCCCAGCATTTT. Translating gives CASGGQGENQPQHF.

The CDR3 here is CASSNRGGRVPPGEQYF. The DNA of the CDR3 is TGTGCCAGCAGTAACCGCGGGGGTAGGGTCCCCCCCGGCGAGCAGTACTTC. The V call is TRBV28, the J call TRBJ2-7, with 7 positions matching TRBD2. The CDR3 sequence is 17 residues long. CDR1 and CDR2 from the germline V gene are MDHEN and SYDVKM. Trimming took 5 bases from V and 6 from J; bases not matched to a gene: 19.

V gene TRBV18 combines with J gene TRBJ2-3, with 11 bases lining up with TRBD2. This CDR3 spans 15 amino acids. CDR1 KGHSH and CDR2 LQKENI come from the germline V gene. The J segment lost 4 bases and the V segment lost 6 bases, leaving 6 bases of the junction unmatched. CDR3 sequence (DNA): TGTGCCAGCTCGCCTCTAGCGGGAGGATCAGATACGCAGTATTTT. It codes for CASSPLAGGSDTQYF.

The V gene is TRBV7-3, the J gene TRBJ1-1, with D possibly matching TRBD1 (6 bases). Germline CDR1 reads SGHTA; CDR2 reads FQGTGA. The CDR3 runs 14 residues. Trimming took off 4 bases at V and 1 base at J, with 10 bases between the two ends. CDR3 loop: CASSSRQANTEAFF. CDR3 in DNA: TGTGCCAGCAGCTCGAGACAGGCGAACACTGAAGCTTTCTTT.

This chain uses TRBV28 with TRBJ2-7; possibly TRBD1 for D (5 bases). The CDR3 contains 17 residues. V lost 6 bases and J lost 2, with 23 bases in between. Germline assignment: CDR1 MDHEN and CDR2 SYDVKM. CDR3 amino acids: CASRQRGRGVIPYEQYF. The DNA of the CDR3 is TGTGCCAGCAGACAAAGGGGAAGGGGCGTGATTCCCTACGAGCAGTACTTC.

The V and J genes are TRBV27 and TRBJ2-1, with a possible D match to TRBD2 (6 bases). The CDR3 runs 15 residues. V shed 5 bases and J shed 7 bases, with 18 bases lying between them. Germline CDR1 is MNHEY and CDR2 is SMNVEV (reference sequence). The CDR3 sequence: CASSPTWGVRNEQFF. CDR3 DNA: TGTGCCAGCAGTCCCACTTGGGGGGTTCGGAATGAGCAGTTCTTC.